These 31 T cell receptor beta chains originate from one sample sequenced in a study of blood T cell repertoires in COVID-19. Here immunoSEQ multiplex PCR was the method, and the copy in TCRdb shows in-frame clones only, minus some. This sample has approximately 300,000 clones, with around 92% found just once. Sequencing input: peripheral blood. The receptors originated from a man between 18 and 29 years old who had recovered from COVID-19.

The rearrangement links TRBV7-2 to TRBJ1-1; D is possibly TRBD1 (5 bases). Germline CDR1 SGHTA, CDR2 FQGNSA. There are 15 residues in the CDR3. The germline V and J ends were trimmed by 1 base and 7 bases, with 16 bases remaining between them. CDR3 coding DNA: TGTGCCAGCAGCTTAGACGGCCTCACAAGGGGTGAAGCTTTCTTT. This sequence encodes CASSLDGLTRGEAFF.

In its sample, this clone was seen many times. This CDR3 is CASSQVSGVPLGTQYF. The DNA for the CDR3 is TGTGCCAGCAGCCAAGTTAGCGGGGTACCCTTGGGTACGCAGTATTTT. The chain couples TRBV3-1 (or the pseudogene TRBV3-2) to TRBJ2-3; 8 bases line up with TRBD2. Trimming removed 1 base from V and 8 bases from J; junction bases left unmatched: 11. In germline, CDR1 is LGHDT, CDR2 YNNKEL (reference sequence). The CDR3 contains 16 residues.

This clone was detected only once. The CDR3 bases are TGTGCCAGCAGCCAAGGGGCTAGCAGAGGAGAGACCCAGTACTTC. Amino acids: CASSQGASRGETQYF. The rearrangement links TRBV3-1 (or the pseudogene TRBV3-2) to TRBJ2-5; D is perhaps TRBD2 (5 bases). The CDR3 has 15 amino acids. Germline CDR1 and CDR2: LGHDT and YNNKEL (reference sequence). The V and J ends lost 1 base and 4 bases respectively, with 13 bases between them.

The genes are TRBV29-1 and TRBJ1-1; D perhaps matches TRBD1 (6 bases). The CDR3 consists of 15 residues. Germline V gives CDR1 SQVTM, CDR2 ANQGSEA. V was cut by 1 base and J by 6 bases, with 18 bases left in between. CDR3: CSVEVVAGGASEAFF. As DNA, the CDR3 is TGCAGCGTTGAAGTGGTGGCTGGGGGCGCGTCTGAAGCTTTCTTT.

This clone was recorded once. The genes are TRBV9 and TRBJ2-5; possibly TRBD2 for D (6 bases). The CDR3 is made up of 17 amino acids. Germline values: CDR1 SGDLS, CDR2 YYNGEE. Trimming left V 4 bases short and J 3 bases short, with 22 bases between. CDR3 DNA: TGTGCCAGCAGCACCAGAGGGGTCCCGCGGGACGAAGAGACCCAGTACTTC. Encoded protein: CASSTRGVPRDEETQYF. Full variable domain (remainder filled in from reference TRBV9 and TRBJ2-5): DSGVTQTPKHLITATGQRVTLRCSPRSGDLSVYWYQQSLDQGLQFLIQYYNGEERAKGNILERFSAQQFPDLHSELNLSSLELGDSALYFCASSTRGVPRDEETQYFGPGTRLLVL.

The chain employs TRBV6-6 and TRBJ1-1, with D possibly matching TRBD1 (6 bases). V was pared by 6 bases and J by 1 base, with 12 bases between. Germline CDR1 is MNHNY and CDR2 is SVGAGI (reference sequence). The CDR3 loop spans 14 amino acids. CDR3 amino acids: CASSSQTGNTEAFF. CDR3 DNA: TGTGCCAGCAGCTCCCAGACAGGGAACACTGAAGCTTTCTTT.

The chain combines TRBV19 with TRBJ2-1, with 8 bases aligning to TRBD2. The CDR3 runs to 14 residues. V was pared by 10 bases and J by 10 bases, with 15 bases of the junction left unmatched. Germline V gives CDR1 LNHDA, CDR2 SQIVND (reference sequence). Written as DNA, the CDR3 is TGTGCCACCCTCGGGACTAGTGCTATCGGCGAGCAGTTCTTC. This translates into CATLGTSAIGEQFF.

The chain's CDR3 is CASSVVGQGGEQYF. The CDR3 DNA reads TGTGCCAGCAGCGTAGTGGGGCAGGGCGGGGAACAGTACTTC. The chain recombines TRBV9 with TRBJ2-7, with a tentative D call TRBD2 (6 bases). V shed 0 bases and J shed 10 bases, with 17 bases lying between them. This CDR3 is built from 14 residues. Germline V gives CDR1 SGDLS, CDR2 YYNGEE.

CDR3 in DNA: TGCGCCAGCAGCCAAGATATATGGGAAGCGGGGGGAACCGGGGAGCTGTTTTTT. Protein sequence: CASSQDIWEAGGTGELFF. V and J are TRBV4-1 and TRBJ2-2; TRBD2 agrees at 9 bases. The CDR3 spans 18 residues. From germline, CDR1 is MGHRA and CDR2 YSYEKL. The V gene end was trimmed by 0 bases and the J gene end by 5 bases; junction bases not matched to a gene: 10.

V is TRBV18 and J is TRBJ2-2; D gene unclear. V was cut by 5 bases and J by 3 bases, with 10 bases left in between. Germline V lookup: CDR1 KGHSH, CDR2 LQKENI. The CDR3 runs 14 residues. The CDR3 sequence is CASSDRDHTGELFF. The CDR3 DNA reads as TGTGCCAGCTCAGATCGAGATCACACCGGGGAGCTGTTTTTT.

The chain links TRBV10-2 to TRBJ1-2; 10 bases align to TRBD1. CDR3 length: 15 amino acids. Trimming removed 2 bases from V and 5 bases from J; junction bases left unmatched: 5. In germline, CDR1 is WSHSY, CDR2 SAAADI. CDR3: CASSEIRGQGYGYTF. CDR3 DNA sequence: TGCGCCAGCAGTGAGATAAGGGGACAGGGGTATGGCTACACCTTC.

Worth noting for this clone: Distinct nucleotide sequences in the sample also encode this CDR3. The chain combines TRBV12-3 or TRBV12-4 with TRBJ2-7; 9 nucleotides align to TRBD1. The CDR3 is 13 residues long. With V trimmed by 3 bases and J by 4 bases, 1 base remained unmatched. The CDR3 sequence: CASSFGTGYEQYF. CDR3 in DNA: TGTGCCAGCAGTTTCGGGACAGGGTACGAGCAGTACTTC.

The CDR3 region is CASSLDEGSGELFF. The CDR3 DNA sequence: TGTGCCAGCAGCTTGGACGAGGGTTCAGGGGAGCTGTTTTTT. The V and J genes are TRBV5-4 and TRBJ2-2; tentatively, D is TRBD2 (5 bases). Germline values: CDR1 SGHNT, CDR2 YYREEE (reference sequence). Trimming stripped 0 bases from V and 8 bases from J, with 11 bases between. There are 14 residues in the CDR3.

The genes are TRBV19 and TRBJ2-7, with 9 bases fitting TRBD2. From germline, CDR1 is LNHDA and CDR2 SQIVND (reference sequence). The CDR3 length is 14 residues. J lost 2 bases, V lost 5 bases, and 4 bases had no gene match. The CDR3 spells CASSQAGGTYEQYF. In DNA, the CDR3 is TGTGCCAGTAGTCAAGCGGGGGGAACCTACGAGCAGTACTTC.

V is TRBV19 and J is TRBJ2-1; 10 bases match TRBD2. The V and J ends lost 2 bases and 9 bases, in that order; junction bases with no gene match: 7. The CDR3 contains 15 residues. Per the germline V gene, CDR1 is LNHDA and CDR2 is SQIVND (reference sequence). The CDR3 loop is CASSILLAGDREQFF. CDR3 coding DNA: TGTGCCAGTAGTATACTGCTAGCGGGAGACCGTGAGCAGTTCTTC.

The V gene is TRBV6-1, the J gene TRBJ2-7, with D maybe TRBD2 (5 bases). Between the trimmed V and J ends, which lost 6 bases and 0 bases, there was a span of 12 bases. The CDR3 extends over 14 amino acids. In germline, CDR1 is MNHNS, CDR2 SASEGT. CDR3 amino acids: CASSPRGSSYEQYF. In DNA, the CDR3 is TGTGCCAGCAGCCCGAGAGGGAGCTCCTACGAGCAGTACTTC.

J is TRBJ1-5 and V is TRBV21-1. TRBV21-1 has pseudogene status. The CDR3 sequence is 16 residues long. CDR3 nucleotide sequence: TGTGCCAGCAACCGCAATAGGGCGGGTGGCAATCAGCCCCAGCATTTT. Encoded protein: CASNRNRAGGNQPQHF.

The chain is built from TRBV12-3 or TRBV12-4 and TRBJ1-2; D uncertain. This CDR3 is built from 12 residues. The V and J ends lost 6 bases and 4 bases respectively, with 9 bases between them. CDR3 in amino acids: CASSPGSYGYTF. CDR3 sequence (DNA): TGTGCCAGCAGCCCCGGGTCCTATGGCTACACCTTC.

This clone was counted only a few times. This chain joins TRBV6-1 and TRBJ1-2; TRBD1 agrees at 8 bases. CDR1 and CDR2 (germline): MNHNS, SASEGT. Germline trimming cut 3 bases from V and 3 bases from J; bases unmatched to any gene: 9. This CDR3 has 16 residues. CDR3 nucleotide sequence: TGTGCCAGCAGTGAGGGGTACAGGGGGTTTTACTATGGCTACACCTTC. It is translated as CASSEGYRGFYYGYTF.

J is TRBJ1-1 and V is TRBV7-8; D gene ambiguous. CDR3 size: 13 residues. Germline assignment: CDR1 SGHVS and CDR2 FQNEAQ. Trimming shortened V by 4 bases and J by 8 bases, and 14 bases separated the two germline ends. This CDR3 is CASSSRLGREAFF. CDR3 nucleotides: TGTGCCAGCAGCTCCCGCTTGGGCAGAGAAGCTTTCTTT.

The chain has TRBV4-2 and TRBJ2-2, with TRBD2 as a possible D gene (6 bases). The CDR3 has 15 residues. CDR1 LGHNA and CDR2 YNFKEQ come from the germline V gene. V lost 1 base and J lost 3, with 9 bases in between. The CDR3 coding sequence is TGTGCCAGCAGCCAAGGAGGGACTCACACCGGGGAGCTGTTTTTT. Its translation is CASSQGGTHTGELFF.

The CDR3 sequence: CASSPQTSGHTGELFF. CDR3 coding DNA: TGTGCCAGCAGCCCACAGACTAGCGGTCACACCGGGGAGCTGTTTTTT. The V call is TRBV6-4, the J call TRBJ2-2; 9 bases map to TRBD2. The V gene end was trimmed by 6 bases and the J gene end by 3 bases; junction bases not matched to a gene: 8. Looked up from germline, CDR1 is MRHNA and CDR2 is SNTAGT. The CDR3 has 16 amino acids.

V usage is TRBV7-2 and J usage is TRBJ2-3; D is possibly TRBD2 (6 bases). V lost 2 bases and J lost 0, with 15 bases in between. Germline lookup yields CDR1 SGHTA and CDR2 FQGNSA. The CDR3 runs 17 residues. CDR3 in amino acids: CASSLLWSGVSTDTQYF. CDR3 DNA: TGTGCCAGCAGCTTACTTTGGTCGGGAGTAAGCACAGATACGCAGTATTTT.

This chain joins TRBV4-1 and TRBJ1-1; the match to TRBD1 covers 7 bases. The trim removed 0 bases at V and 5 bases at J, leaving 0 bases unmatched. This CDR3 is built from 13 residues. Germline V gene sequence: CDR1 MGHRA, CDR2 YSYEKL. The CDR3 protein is CASSQEQGTEAFF. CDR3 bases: TGCGCCAGCAGCCAAGAACAGGGGACTGAAGCTTTCTTT.

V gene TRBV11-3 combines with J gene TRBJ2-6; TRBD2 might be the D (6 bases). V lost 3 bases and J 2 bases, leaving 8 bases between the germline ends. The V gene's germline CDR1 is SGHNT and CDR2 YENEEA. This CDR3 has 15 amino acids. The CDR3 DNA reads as TGTGCCAGCAGCTTTGGAGGGACTGGGGCCAACGTCCTGACTTTC. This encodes CASSFGGTGANVLTF.

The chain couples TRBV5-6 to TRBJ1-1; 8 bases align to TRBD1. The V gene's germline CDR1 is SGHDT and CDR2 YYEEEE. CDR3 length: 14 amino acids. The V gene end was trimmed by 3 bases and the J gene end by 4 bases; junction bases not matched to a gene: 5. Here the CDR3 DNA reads TGTGCCAGCAGCTGGGACAGGATGGCCACTGAAGCTTTCTTT. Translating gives CASSWDRMATEAFF.

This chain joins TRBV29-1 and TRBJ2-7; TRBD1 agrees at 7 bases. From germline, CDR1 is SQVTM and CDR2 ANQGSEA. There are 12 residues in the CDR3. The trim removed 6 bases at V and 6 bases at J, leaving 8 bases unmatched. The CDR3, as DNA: TGCAGCGTCAGGATGACAGGGAGCGAGCAGTACTTC. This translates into CSVRMTGSEQYF.

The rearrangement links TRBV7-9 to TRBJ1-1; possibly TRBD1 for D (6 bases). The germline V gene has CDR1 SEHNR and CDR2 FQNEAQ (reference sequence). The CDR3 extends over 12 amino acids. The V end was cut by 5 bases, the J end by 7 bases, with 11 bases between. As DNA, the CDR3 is TGTGCCAGCAGCCGACAGGACAGTGAAGCTTTCTTT. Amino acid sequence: CASSRQDSEAFF.

The CDR3 DNA reads as TGTGCCAGCAGCTCCCTGGGGGACACCACCTACAATGAGCAGTTCTTC. This encodes CASSSLGDTTYNEQFF. The genes are TRBV7-3 and TRBJ2-1, with D maybe TRBD1 (6 bases). The V end lost 4 bases, the J end lost 2 bases, and 15 bases lay between the germline ends. The CDR3 has 16 residues. Germline V gives CDR1 SGHTA, CDR2 FQGTGA.

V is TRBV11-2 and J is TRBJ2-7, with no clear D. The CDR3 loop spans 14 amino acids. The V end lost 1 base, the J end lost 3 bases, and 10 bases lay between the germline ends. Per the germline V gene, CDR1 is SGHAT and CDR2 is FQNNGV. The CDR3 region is CASSLALVNYEQYF. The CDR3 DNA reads TGTGCCAGCAGCTTAGCTCTAGTTAACTACGAGCAGTACTTC.

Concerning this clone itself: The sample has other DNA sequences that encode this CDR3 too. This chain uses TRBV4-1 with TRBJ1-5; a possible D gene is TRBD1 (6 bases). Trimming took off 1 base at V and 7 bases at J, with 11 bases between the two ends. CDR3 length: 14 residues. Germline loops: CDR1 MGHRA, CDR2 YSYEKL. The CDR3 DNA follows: TGCGCCAGCAGCCAAGGGGACAAGAACCAGCCCCAGCATTTT. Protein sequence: CASSQGDKNQPQHF.